The source of this TCR beta chain is a study of T cell repertoires in urothelial bladder cancer (dated by TCRdb to the late 2010s). With regard to the full study: Of the roughly twelve resected lesions, three were clinically staged as cT0, three as cTa, three as cT1 and three as cT2 or greater. In the study, clonality of the TCR repertoire in bladder tumors was compared against clonality in benign bladder inflammation. Eleven to twelve patients with bladder lesions undergoing transurethral resection were identified prospectively. Roughly 12 resected bladder lesions, made up of urothelial carcinoma (UC+) and benign (UC-) specimens, were studied. Paper-wide results and their limitations: In carcinoma specimens a single T-cell clone made up as much as 17% of infiltrating lymphocytes, compared with roughly 2% in benign specimens. Urothelial carcinoma specimens had fewer T cells than benign specimens, with medians of 5,569 and 25,872. Median tumor infiltrating lymphocyte percentage was 1.5% to 2.5% in carcinoma specimens and approximately 13% in benign specimens.

According to the germline V gene, CDR1 reads SNHLY and CDR2 reads FYNNEI. Reading from cysteine to phenylalanine, the CDR3 counts 17 amino acids. CDR3 DNA is the only sequence kept; it has 51 bases, read in frame from the first base. Here V drops 0 bases and J drops 6 bases, and the junction holds 14 bases not matched to any gene. Bladder lesion specimens were collected at transurethral resection and stored at -80C. From bladder specimens obtained at transurethral resection, DNA was extracted. The immunoSEQ assay was used to sequence the CDR3 region of the TCR beta chain. Under the source paper's analysis protocol: For each specimen, T-cell fraction, clonal dominance and maximum TCR clone frequency were calculated. TCRdb limited this immuneACCESS table to in-frame rearrangements with V and J called. A share of clones is missing; checked studies link under half to unresolved V genes, and the rest is unexplained. The V and J calls and clone size are taken from that table; D and trimming were inferred from the DNA. The sample table records thousands of clones; roughly two thirds of these occur just once. The top ten hold approximately 12% of the sample.

A remark on this clone: Its cognate antigen has yet to be identified. Per-base qualities were not stored, and no clone one base away is much larger.

The TCR sequence derives from a human donor with urothelial carcinoma. The rearrangement combines TRBV2 with TRBJ2-7; TRBD2 matches 7 bases in the middle. Sequenced input: tumor-infiltrating cells from bladder cancer. CDR3 protein: CASSEAAGRDRSAEQYF. The nucleotides read TGTGCCAGCAGTGAAGCGGCGGGGAGGGATCGTTCAGCCGAGCAGTACTTC.